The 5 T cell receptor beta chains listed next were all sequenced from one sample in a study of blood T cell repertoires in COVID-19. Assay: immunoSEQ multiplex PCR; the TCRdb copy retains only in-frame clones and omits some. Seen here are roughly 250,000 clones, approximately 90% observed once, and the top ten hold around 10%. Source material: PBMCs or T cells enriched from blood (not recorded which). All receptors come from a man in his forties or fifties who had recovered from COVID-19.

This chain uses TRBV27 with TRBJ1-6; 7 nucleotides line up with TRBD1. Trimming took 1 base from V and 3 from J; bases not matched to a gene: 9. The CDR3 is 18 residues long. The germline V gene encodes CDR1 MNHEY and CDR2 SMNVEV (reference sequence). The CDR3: CASSLFNQGELYNSPLHF. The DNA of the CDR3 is TGTGCCAGCAGTTTATTTAACCAGGGGGAACTCTATAATTCACCCCTCCACTTT.

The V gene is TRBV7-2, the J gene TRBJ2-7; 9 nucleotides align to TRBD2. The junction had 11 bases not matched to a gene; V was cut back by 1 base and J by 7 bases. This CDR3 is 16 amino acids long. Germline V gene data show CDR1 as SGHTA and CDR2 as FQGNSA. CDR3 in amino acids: CASSLVPAGGTWEQYF. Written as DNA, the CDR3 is TGTGCCAGCAGCTTAGTTCCGGCGGGAGGGACGTGGGAGCAGTACTTC.

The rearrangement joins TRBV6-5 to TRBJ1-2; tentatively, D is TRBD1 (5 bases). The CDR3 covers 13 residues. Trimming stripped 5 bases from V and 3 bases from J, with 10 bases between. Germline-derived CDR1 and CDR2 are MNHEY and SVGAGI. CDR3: CASSMGGDYGYTF. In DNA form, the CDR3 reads TGTGCCAGCAGTATGGGGGGTGACTATGGCTACACCTTC.

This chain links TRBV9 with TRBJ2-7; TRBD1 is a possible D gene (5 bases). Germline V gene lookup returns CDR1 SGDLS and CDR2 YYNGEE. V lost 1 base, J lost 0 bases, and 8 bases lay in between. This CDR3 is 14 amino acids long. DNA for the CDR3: TGTGCCAGCAGCGTAACAGGAACCTCCTACGAGCAGTACTTC. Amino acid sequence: CASSVTGTSYEQYF. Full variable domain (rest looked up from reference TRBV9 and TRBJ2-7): DSGVTQTPKHLITATGQRVTLRCSPRSGDLSVYWYQQSLDQGLQFLIQYYNGEERAKGNILERFSAQQFPDLHSELNLSSLELGDSALYFCASSVTGTSYEQYFGPGTRLTVT.

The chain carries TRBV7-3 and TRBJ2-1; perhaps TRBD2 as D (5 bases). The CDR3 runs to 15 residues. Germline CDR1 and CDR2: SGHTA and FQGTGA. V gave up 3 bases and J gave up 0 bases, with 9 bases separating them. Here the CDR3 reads CASSFARGSYNEQFF. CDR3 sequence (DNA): TGTGCCAGCAGCTTCGCCCGGGGCTCCTACAATGAGCAGTTCTTC.